This TCR beta chain was captured in a study of circulating CD8 cells and anti-PD-1 response in melanoma (dated by TCRdb to about 2020). About the investigation overall: Nivolumab was given to patients intravenously at 3 mg/kg every 2 weeks. Of the approximately 13 patients in the melanoma cohort, anti-PD-1 was received as first-line therapy by seven patients, and prior targeted therapy or immunotherapy had been received by six patients. Patients with complete or partial responses were classified as responders; those with stable or progressive disease (RECIST v1.1) as non-responders. The TCR repertoire analysis covered approximately 11 melanoma patients: 7 non-responders and 4 responders. PD-1 on on-treatment samples was detected using a biotinylated anti-human IgG4 antibody.

Beyond this particular receptor, the publication reports: The highest diversity was observed in the DNEG repertoire, similar and higher clonality was shown by the PD-1 and DPOS repertoires, and the lowest diversity was found in the TIGIT repertoires. The cohort included both treatment-naive and previously treated patients, and the authors noted that this mix could influence results. Repertoires were mostly private between subsets, with fewer than 7.5% of TRB clonotypes shared at M1, and the greatest sharing occurred between DPOS and TIGIT. Only baseline and M1 samples, drawn from a small cohort with few responders, went into the published TCR repertoire comparisons. Because material was limited, experiments were generally done without replicates. Tumor material was not accessible, so tumor reactivity was assessed by peptide assays on expanded sorted subsets instead.

This clonotype is labeled medium-sized (0.01 to 0.1%). No cognate antigen has been identified for it. Base qualities are not recorded, but no much larger clone differs from it by a single base. Using a BD FACSAria II cell sorter, four subsets defined by PD-1 and/or TIGIT were sorted from live CD3+CD8+TCRalphabeta+ cells. To characterize how relevant each subset is to anti-PD-1 therapy response, circulating CD8 T cells were sorted into four subsets based on PD-1 and TIGIT expression. From each sorted CD8 T-cell subset, both TCR alpha and TCR beta chains were sequenced. Peripheral blood was collected at three points: before the first anti-PD-1 injection, after two injections and after four injections. Ficoll gradient centrifugation was used to isolate PBMCs immediately. Until use, PBMCs were stored frozen in liquid nitrogen in RPMI containing roughly 20% FCS and approximately 9.1% DMSO. After thawing, PBMCs were stained with a viability dye plus antibodies against CD3, CD8alpha, TCRalphabeta, PD-1 and TIGIT. Total RNA was extracted with the RNeasy Kit, and every sample reached a RIN above 7.

For sequencing, a NextSeq 500 was employed. TCR libraries were prepared from approximately 14 ng of total RNA with the QIAseq Immune Repertoire RNA Library Kit, Human TCR Panel. The TCR libraries were sequenced on an Illumina NextSeq using a Mid Output V2 kit and asymmetric 261x41 paired-end reads. Each TCR library was diluted to around 4.4 nM, pooled, denatured and loaded at approximately 1 pM. In the paper's pipeline: Processing of the TCR FASTQ files took place in the QIAGEN GeneGlobe Data Analysis Center, and downstream analysis was done in R 3.5.2. Clonality was calculated as one minus the Shannon entropy normalized by the log of the number of unique productive sequences. TRA or TRB clonotypes differing in abundance between baseline and M1 were identified within each subset by Fisher exact tests at 5% FDR. Clonotypes with differential abundance were classified as emerging, expanding, contracting or non-expanding/contracting. Morisita's overlap index was used to measure how much repertoires overlapped between patients. TCRdb reprocessing: public reads trimmed at Q25 with fastp, clones called with MiXCR, in-frame beta chains kept. For every CDR3 protein sequence, its rows merge into one entry that carries the most common genes and DNA. It is TCRdb's table, rather than the study itself, that gives the V and J calls and clone size. The sample table records about 1,100 distinct CDR3 sequences; 7.6% of these occur just once. About 10% of the sample is held by the ten biggest clonotypes.

Sequences were derived from CD8+ T cells from PBMCs, sampled at baseline or after one month of anti-PD-1 therapy (not recorded which). The TCR comes from a human donor with melanoma.

Here the CDR3 is given as CASSVAVVVGAARYEQYF. Here is the DNA: TGTGCCAGCAGTGTGGCTGTGGTAGTTGGGGCAGCCCGCTACGAGCAGTACTTC. The rearrangement combines TRBV25-1 with TRBJ2-7, with TRBD1 perhaps the D gene, on 5 matching bases. V is cut by 4 bases and J by 3 bases, and the space between the germline ends is 25 bases. The CDR1 and CDR2 encoded by the germline V gene are MGHDK and SYGVNS. From the cysteine up to the phenylalanine, the CDR3 has a length of 18 residues. This entry keeps only the CDR3 DNA: 54 bases, framed from base 1.